These 9 T cell receptor beta chains originate from one sample sequenced in a study of shared clonotypes between healthy human individuals. Data came from immunoSEQ multiplex PCR; TCRdb stores just in-frame clones and leaves some out. Of about 2,100,000 clones listed, under 95% are singletons. Terminally differentiated effector memory CD45RA+ cells were excluded from the naive CD8 cells, which were CD45RO-negative and positively selected for CCR7. The sample was naive CD8+ T cells from PBMCs. All receptors come from a man in his late teens or twenties in good health. Some clones in this sample may be carry-over from other donors' samples.

J is TRBJ1-1 and V is TRBV7-9; D ambiguous. V lost 2 bases and J 1 base, leaving 11 bases between the germline ends. Germline CDR1 and CDR2: SEHNR and FQNEAQ (reference sequence). This CDR3 contains 15 residues. CDR3 nucleotides: TGTGCCAGCAGCTTATCGGCGGCAGAGAACACTGAAGCTTTCTTT. Residues: CASSLSAAENTEAFF.

The rearrangement uses TRBV4-1 and TRBJ2-1, with D perhaps matching TRBD1 or TRBD2 (5 bases each). The germline V gene encodes CDR1 MGHRA and CDR2 YSYEKL. Trimming took off 1 base at V and 9 bases at J, with 19 bases between the two ends. This CDR3 spans 16 amino acids. The CDR3 sequence: CASSQGGTGPQREQFF. The CDR3 bases are TGCGCCAGCAGCCAAGGGGGGACGGGTCCGCAGCGTGAGCAGTTCTTC.

The V and J genes are TRBV27 and TRBJ2-1; D might be TRBD1 (5 bases). Looked up from germline, CDR1 is MNHEY and CDR2 is SMNVEV (reference sequence). The CDR3 runs to 15 residues. Trimming stripped 5 bases from V and 4 bases from J, with 15 bases between. The DNA of the CDR3 is TGTGCCAGCAGTATACAGGCTCGACTTTACAATGAGCAGTTCTTC. Its protein product is CASSIQARLYNEQFF.

The chain recombines TRBV6-5 with TRBJ1-4, with no clear D. Trimming left V 5 bases short and J 7 bases short, with 17 bases between. The CDR3 runs 15 residues. CDR1 is MNHEY and CDR2 is SVGAGI in the germline V gene. The CDR3 region has the DNA TGTGCCAGCAGTCAGCGGTTAGGGAATGGTGAAAAACTGTTTTTT. This encodes CASSQRLGNGEKLFF.

This clone was recorded a few times. The chain employs TRBV28 and TRBJ1-5, with D possibly TRBD1 on 6 matching bases. Looked up from germline, CDR1 is MDHEN and CDR2 is SYDVKM. CDR3 length: 15 amino acids. The V end lost 5 bases, the J end lost 6 bases, and 17 bases lay between the germline ends. The chain's CDR3 is CASSIGNREIQPQHF. CDR3 DNA: TGTGCCAGCAGTATAGGGAACAGGGAAATTCAGCCCCAGCATTTT.

The rearrangement uses TRBV27 and TRBJ2-7; the D gene could be TRBD1 or TRBD2 (5 bases each). This CDR3 comprises 16 residues. Between the trimmed V and J ends, which lost 2 bases and 0 bases, there was a span of 14 bases. Germline CDR1 is MNHEY and CDR2 is SMNVEV (reference sequence). The CDR3 loop is CASSLGAGTPSYEQYF. The CDR3 region has the DNA TGTGCCAGCAGTTTAGGGGCAGGGACCCCCTCCTACGAGCAGTACTTC.

The chain recombines TRBV7-8 with TRBJ2-3; TRBD1 is a possible D gene (7 bases). Germline CDR1 reads SGHVS; CDR2 reads FQNEAQ. Trimming removed 4 bases from V and 0 bases from J, with 14 bases in between. The CDR3 spans 16 residues. In nucleotides, the CDR3 is TGTGCCAGCAGCTACTTCAGGGGGGTTAGCACAGATACGCAGTATTTT. Translating it yields CASSYFRGVSTDTQYF.

The CDR3: CASSSHQVSGRIDEQFF. The DNA for the CDR3 is TGTGCCAGCAGTTCGCATCAAGTTAGCGGGAGGATCGATGAGCAGTTCTTC. The rearrangement uses TRBV28 and TRBJ2-1; TRBD2 matches at 10 bases. The junction had 14 bases not matched to a gene; V was cut back by 4 bases and J by 8 bases. Germline lookup yields CDR1 MDHEN and CDR2 SYDVKM. CDR3 length: 17 residues.

Comment on this clone: Other DNA sequences of this sample code for an identical CDR3. V gene TRBV9 combines with J gene TRBJ1-1; D remains unclear. The CDR3 has 13 residues. Per the germline V gene, CDR1 is SGDLS and CDR2 is YYNGEE. The V end was cut by 0 bases, the J end by 4 bases, with 7 bases between. CDR3 protein: CASSVVRSTEAFF. CDR3 bases: TGTGCCAGCAGCGTAGTTCGAAGCACTGAAGCTTTCTTT.